The 2 T cell receptor beta chains in this list originate from one sample, sequenced in a study of blood T cell repertoires in COVID-19. Some clones are missing from TCRdb's copy, which holds only in-frame ones; the method was immunoSEQ multiplex PCR. The sample has under 50,000 clones, roughly nine tenths seen once. The specimen was peripheral blood. These receptor sequences come from a man aged 65-85 years with active COVID-19.

This chain joins TRBV3-1 (or the pseudogene TRBV3-2) and TRBJ2-3; 7 positions agree with TRBD2. The V gene end was trimmed by 8 bases and the J gene end by 4 bases; junction bases not matched to a gene: 9. Germline assignment: CDR1 LGHDT and CDR2 YNNKEL (reference sequence). The CDR3 consists of 14 residues. CDR3 bases: TGTGCCAGCGCTAGGGGCGGGGGTCCAGATACGCAGTATTTT. Protein product: CASARGGGPDTQYF.

CDR3 loop: CASREPTGNQETQYF. The CDR3 DNA follows: TGTGCCAGCAGGGAACCGACAGGGAACCAAGAGACCCAGTACTTC. The gene calls are TRBV2 and TRBJ2-5; 7 bases map to TRBD1. Germline V gene data show CDR1 as SNHLY and CDR2 as FYNNEI. This CDR3 is built from 15 residues. V shed 6 bases, J shed 0 bases, and the junction held 7 bases outside the gene matches.